Each of the 6 T cell receptor beta chains below was sequenced from the same sample in a study of shared clonotypes between healthy human individuals. The protocol was immunoSEQ multiplex PCR, while the TCRdb copy is restricted to in-frame clones and leaves out a portion. The sample records a few million clones, approximately 93% being singletons. The material sequenced was naive CD4+ T cells from PBMCs. Subset specified: CD45RA+ positively selected. Every receptor here comes from a man between 18 and 35 years old in good health. Some clones in this sample may be carry-over from other donors' samples.

The CDR3: CASSLRGGNFEAFF. The CDR3 DNA is TGTGCCAGCAGTTTACGCGGGGGGAACTTTGAAGCTTTCTTT. This chain joins TRBV28 and TRBJ1-1, with D perhaps matching TRBD1 (5 bases). This CDR3 has 14 amino acids. Germline CDR1 and CDR2: MDHEN and SYDVKM. The ends were cut back, 2 bases at V and 7 bases at J, with 14 bases in the middle.

The CDR3 DNA sequence: TGTGCCAGCAGTAGGGGGAGGGAGTGGTGGCATGGCTACACCTTC. It translates to CASSRGREWWHGYTF. The V gene is TRBV6-5, the J gene TRBJ1-2; TRBD1 might be the D (6 bases). This CDR3 is 15 amino acids long. The germline V gene has CDR1 MNHEY and CDR2 SVGAGI. V lost 5 bases and J 6 bases, leaving 19 bases between the germline ends.

This rearrangement joins TRBV6-1 to TRBJ1-5, with D possibly matching TRBD1 (6 bases). The CDR3 extends over 13 amino acids. Trimming took 7 bases from V and 5 from J, leaving 12 bases between them. CDR1 and CDR2 from the germline V gene are MNHNS and SASEGT. The CDR3 loop reads CASKGGRDQPQHF. The CDR3 nucleotides are TGTGCCAGCAAGGGGGGTAGGGATCAGCCCCAGCATTTT.

J is TRBJ2-1 and V is TRBV19; D possibly corresponds to TRBD2 (5 bases). The CDR3 contains 16 residues. Trimming removed 5 bases at V and 1 base at J, with 15 bases between. Germline CDR1 reads LNHDA; CDR2 reads SQIVND (reference sequence). In nucleotides, the CDR3 is TGTGCCAGTAGTCCCCTGGGAGCATTGTCCTACAATGAGCAGTTCTTC. It yields the protein CASSPLGALSYNEQFF.

A single count supports this clone. V gene TRBV5-1 combines with J gene TRBJ2-5, with D perhaps matching TRBD1 (6 bases). The CDR3 consists of 13 residues. In germline, CDR1 is SGHRS, CDR2 YFSETQ. Trimming removed 5 bases from V and 5 bases from J, with 13 bases in between. The CDR3 loop reads CASSNRVDETQYF. CDR3 coding DNA: TGCGCCAGCAGTAACAGGGTGGACGAGACCCAGTACTTC.

This clone appeared a single time. Different DNA sequences within this sample yield the same CDR3. The V gene is TRBV5-4, the J gene TRBJ1-2; tentatively, D is TRBD1 (6 bases). V shed 4 bases and J shed 2 bases, with 9 bases lying between them. CDR1 and CDR2 (germline): SGHNT, YYREEE (reference sequence). The CDR3 is 13 residues long. This CDR3 reads CASSPGTNYGYTF. The CDR3 coding sequence is TGTGCCAGCAGCCCCGGGACAAACTATGGCTACACCTTC.